This T cell receptor beta chain was documented in a study of T cells after yellow fever vaccination. The V gene's germline CDR1 is DFQATT and CDR2 SNEGSKA (reference sequence). Trimming took off 1 base at V and 5 bases at J, with 11 bases between the two ends. CDR3 length: 14 residues. This clonotype occurred a few times. TCRdb ran MiXCR on the 5' RACE reads and lists one entry per CDR3 protein. The data show about 510,000 distinct CDR3 sequences, about a fifth seen once. The chain recombines TRBV20-1 with TRBJ2-2; D tentatively reads TRBD1 or TRBD2 (5 bases each). The clonotype comes from a young man who received the YFV17D yellow fever vaccine. Sequencing used PBMCs, obtained roughly 20 days after the first yellow fever vaccination. CDR3 bases: TGCAGTGCTAGAGTTTCGGGGCAGACCGGGGAGCTGTTTTTT. This encodes CSARVSGQTGELFF.